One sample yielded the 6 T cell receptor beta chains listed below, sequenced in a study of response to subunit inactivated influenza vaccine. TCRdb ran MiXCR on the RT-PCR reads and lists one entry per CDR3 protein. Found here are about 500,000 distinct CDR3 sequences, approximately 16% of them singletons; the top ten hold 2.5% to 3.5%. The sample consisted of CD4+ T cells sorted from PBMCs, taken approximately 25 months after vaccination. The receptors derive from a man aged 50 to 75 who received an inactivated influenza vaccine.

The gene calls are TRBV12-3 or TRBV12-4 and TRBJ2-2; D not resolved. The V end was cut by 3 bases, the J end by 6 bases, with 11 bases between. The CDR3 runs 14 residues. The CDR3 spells CASSFAGRAGELFF. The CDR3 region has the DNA TGTGCCAGCAGTTTCGCAGGAAGGGCCGGGGAGCTGTTTTTT.

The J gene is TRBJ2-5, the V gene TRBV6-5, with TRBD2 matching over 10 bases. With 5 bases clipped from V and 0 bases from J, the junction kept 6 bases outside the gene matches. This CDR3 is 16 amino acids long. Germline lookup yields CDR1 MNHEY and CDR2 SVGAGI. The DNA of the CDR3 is TGTGCCAGCAGTACTCGGACTAGCGGAAACCAAGAGACCCAGTACTTC. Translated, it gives CASSTRTSGNQETQYF.

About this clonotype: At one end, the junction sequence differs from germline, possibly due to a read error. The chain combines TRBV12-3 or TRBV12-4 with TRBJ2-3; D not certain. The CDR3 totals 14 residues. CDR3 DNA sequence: TGTGCCATTGCCCCCCGGCGTCCGGCAGAGACGCAGTATTTT. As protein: CAIAPRRPAETQYF.

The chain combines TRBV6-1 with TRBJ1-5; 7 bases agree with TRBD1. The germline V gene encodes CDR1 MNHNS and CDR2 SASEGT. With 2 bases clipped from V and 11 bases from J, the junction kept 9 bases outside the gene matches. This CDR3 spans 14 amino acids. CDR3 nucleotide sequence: TGTGCCAGCAGTGAACAGACAGGGCACCCAACCCAGCATTTT. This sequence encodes CASSEQTGHPTQHF.

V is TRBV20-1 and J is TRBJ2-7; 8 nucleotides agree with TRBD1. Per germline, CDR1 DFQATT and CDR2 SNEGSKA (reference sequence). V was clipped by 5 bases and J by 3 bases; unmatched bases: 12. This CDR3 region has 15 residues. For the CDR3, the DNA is TGCAGTGCTTTACCTCGACAGGGGCGCTACTACGAGCAGTACTTC. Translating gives CSALPRQGRYYEQYF.

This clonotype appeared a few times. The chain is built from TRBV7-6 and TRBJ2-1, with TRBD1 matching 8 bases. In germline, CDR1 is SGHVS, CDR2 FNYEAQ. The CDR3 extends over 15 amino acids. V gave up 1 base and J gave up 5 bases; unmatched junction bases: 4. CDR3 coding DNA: TGTGCCAGCAGCTTAGTAAGGACAGGGAACAATGAGCAGTTCTTC. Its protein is CASSLVRTGNNEQFF.